This T cell receptor (beta chain) was documented in a study of beta chain features in type 1 diabetes. Overall study results and limits: In every one of the four CD4+ subsets, TCRB CDR3s were moderately but significantly shorter in Type 1 diabetes patients. The naive, central memory and Treg TCRB repertoires showed an apparent similarity that was greater among patients than among healthy donors.

This CDR3 has 15 residues. Germline V CDR1 and CDR2: ENHRY, SYGVKD. V trimming: 6 bases; J trimming: 7 bases; junction bases outside the gene matches: 7. What was sequenced were expressed TCRB transcripts, since all of the isolated RNA had been reverse transcribed. The table came from immunoSEQ multiplex PCR; TCRdb's copy has only in-frame clones and leaves some out. The data show under 250,000 clones, 25% to 30% seen once. On this clone: As yet, its antigen is unknown.

Sequenced sample: central memory CD4+ T cells from blood. This sequence joins TRBV10-3 and TRBJ2-1; TRBD2 matches at 12 bases. The TCR originated in a man aged 30-40 years in good health. The CDR3 sequence: CAISATSGGRNEQFF. Here the CDR3 DNA reads TGTGCCATCAGCGCCACTAGCGGGGGGAGAAATGAGCAGTTCTTC.